These T cell receptor beta chains were read from a single sample in a study of blood T cell repertoires in COVID-19. Only in-frame clones appear in the TCRdb table, and some are missing; sequencing was by immunoSEQ multiplex PCR. The sample lists roughly 43,000 clones; 87% were seen once. The specimen sequenced was peripheral blood. Receptors were obtained from a human donor in a cohort sampled during active COVID-19. Both conserved end residues are part of each CDR3. D genes are given only for firm matches. Clone size is stated in some rows and not others, as once, few, many or a class when expanded.

J: TRBJ2-7; size: once; length: 15; V: TRBV29-1; D: TRBD2; CDR3: CSVEGLAGDSYEQYF; DNA: TGCAGCGTTGAAGGCCTAGCGGGCGACTCCTACGAGCAGTACTTC
J: TRBJ1-1; size: -; length: 16; V: TRBV3-1/TRBV3-2; D: TRBD1; CDR3: CASSGKGTTGGTEAFF; DNA: TGTGCCAGCAGCGGGAAAGGTACGACAGGGGGCACTGAAGCTTTCTTT
J: TRBJ2-5; size: -; length: 17; V: TRBV19; D: TRBD2; CDR3: CASSVLAGGLGVKTQYF; DNA: TGTGCCAGTAGCGTACTAGCGGGAGGCCTCGGGGTAAAGACCCAGTACTTC
J: TRBJ2-7; size: -; length: 14; V: TRBV4-2; D: TRBD2; CDR3: CASSQAGRSPEQYF; DNA: TGTGCCAGCAGCCAAGCCGGGAGGTCACCCGAGCAGTACTTC
J: TRBJ1-2; size: once; length: 14; V: TRBV7-2; D: -; CDR3: CASSSLRGSAGYTF; DNA: TGTGCCAGCAGCTCCCTGCGGGGGAGCGCTGGCTACACCTTC
J: TRBJ2-1; size: -; length: 15; V: TRBV3-1/TRBV3-2; D: -; CDR3: CASSQGGDRTNEQFF; DNA: TGTGCCAGCAGCCAAGGCGGTGATAGGACTAATGAGCAGTTCTTC
J: TRBJ2-5; size: -; length: 13; V: TRBV7-2; D: -; CDR3: CASSLGSRGTQYF; DNA: TGTGCCAGCAGCTTGGGGTCCCGGGGGACCCAGTACTTC
J: TRBJ2-1; size: -; length: 16; V: TRBV7-9; D: -; CDR3: CASRRTDISSYNEQFF; DNA: TGTGCCAGCAGACGCACAGATATCAGCTCCTACAATGAGCAGTTCTTC
J: TRBJ2-2; size: -; length: 17; V: TRBV7-3; D: TRBD1; CDR3: CASSLLPGQGNTGELFF; DNA: TGTGCCAGCAGTCTCCTTCCGGGACAGGGGAACACCGGGGAGCTGTTTTTT
J: TRBJ2-5; size: -; length: 15; V: TRBV4-1; D: TRBD2; CDR3: CASSQLASGGRSQYF; DNA: TGCGCCAGCAGCCAACTGGCTAGCGGGGGCCGCAGTCAGTACTTC
J: TRBJ2-4; size: once; length: 17; V: TRBV28; D: TRBD2; CDR3: CASSFRPGREKSDIQYF; DNA: TGTGCCAGCAGTTTCCGCCCTGGGCGGGAGAAGTCAGACATTCAGTACTTC
J: TRBJ2-3; size: -; length: 14; V: TRBV6-4; D: -; CDR3: CASSGGAGTDTQYF; DNA: TGTGCCAGCAGTGGCGGGGCGGGCACAGATACGCAGTATTTT
J: TRBJ1-5; size: -; length: 14; V: TRBV19; D: -; CDR3: CASSITGMNQPQHF; DNA: TGTGCCAGTAGTATAACAGGGATGAATCAGCCCCAGCATTTT
J: TRBJ1-2; size: -; length: 12; V: TRBV29-1; D: -; CDR3: CSVLRGSEGYTF; DNA: TGCAGCGTTTTGCGGGGGTCTGAGGGCTACACCTTC
J: TRBJ1-1; size: -; length: 16; V: TRBV6-5; D: -; CDR3: CASSYSSAGGNTEAFF; DNA: TGTGCCAGCAGTTACTCGAGTGCAGGTGGGAACACTGAAGCTTTCTTT
J: TRBJ2-7; size: -; length: 14; V: TRBV27; D: TRBD1; CDR3: CASSSGTGQVEQYF; DNA: TGTGCCAGCAGTTCCGGGACAGGGCAAGTCGAGCAGTACTTC
J: TRBJ1-6; size: few; length: 15; V: TRBV9; D: -; CDR3: CASSVDGTSNSPLHF; DNA: TGTGCCAGCAGCGTAGATGGGACAAGTAATTCACCCCTCCACTTT
J: TRBJ2-7; size: -; length: 14; V: TRBV2; D: TRBD1; CDR3: CATGKGQGIHEQYF; DNA: TGTGCCACCGGGAAGGGACAGGGTATCCACGAGCAGTACTTC
J: TRBJ2-1; size: -; length: 15; V: TRBV7-2; D: TRBD1; CDR3: CASSDRTGGYNEQFF; DNA: TGTGCCAGCAGCGACCGGACAGGAGGATACAATGAGCAGTTCTTC
J: TRBJ1-1; size: few; length: 14; V: TRBV14; D: TRBD1; CDR3: CASSPTDRDPEAFF; DNA: TGTGCCAGCAGCCCTACCGACAGGGATCCTGAAGCTTTCTTT
J: TRBJ1-5; size: -; length: 14; V: TRBV5-1; D: -; CDR3: CASSLTGATEAQHF; DNA: TGCGCCAGCAGCTTGACCGGAGCGACAGAGGCCCAGCATTTT
J: TRBJ2-2; size: few; length: 15; V: TRBV19; D: -; CDR3: CASSIDRGFAGELFF; DNA: TGTGCCAGTAGTATAGACAGGGGTTTCGCCGGGGAGCTGTTTTTT
J: TRBJ2-7; size: few; length: 14; V: TRBV5-1; D: TRBD2; CDR3: CASSLGTSSYEQYF; DNA: TGCGCCAGCAGCCTCGGGACTAGCTCCTACGAGCAGTACTTC
J: TRBJ2-5; size: -; length: 16; V: TRBV11-2; D: -; CDR3: CASSFPSLADGETQYF; DNA: TGTGCCAGCAGCTTCCCCTCCCTAGCTGATGGGGAGACCCAGTACTTC
J: TRBJ1-2; size: -; length: 11; V: TRBV30; D: -; CDR3: CAIQPNYGYTF; DNA: TGTGCCATACAGCCTAACTATGGCTACACCTTC
J: TRBJ2-7; size: -; length: 11; V: TRBV6-1; D: TRBD1; CDR3: CASSEDREQYF; DNA: TGTGCCAGCAGTGAGGACAGGGAGCAGTACTTC
J: TRBJ2-7; size: -; length: 16; V: TRBV3-1/TRBV3-2; D: -; CDR3: CASSNQISDRPYEQYF; DNA: TGTGCCAGCAGCAACCAGATATCCGACAGGCCCTACGAGCAGTACTTC
J: TRBJ1-5; size: few; length: 14; V: TRBV6-2/TRBV6-3; D: -; CDR3: CASSGTSWSQPQHF; DNA: TGTGCCAGCAGCGGGACTTCATGGTCTCAGCCCCAGCATTTT
J: TRBJ2-7; size: -; length: 15; V: TRBV5-1; D: -; CDR3: CASSQPGQISTEQYF; DNA: TGCGCCAGCAGCCAACCGGGACAAATCTCTACGGAGCAGTACTTC
J: TRBJ1-2; size: -; length: 12; V: TRBV7-2; D: -; CDR3: CASIGGENGYTF; DNA: TGTGCCAGCATCGGGGGGGAGAATGGCTACACCTTC
J: TRBJ1-5; size: -; length: 14; V: TRBV11-2; D: TRBD1; CDR3: CASSSGQANQPQHF; DNA: TGTGCCAGCAGCTCGGGACAGGCGAATCAGCCCCAGCATTTT
J: TRBJ2-1; size: -; length: 17; V: TRBV4-1; D: TRBD2; CDR3: CASSQESGAGAIDEQFF; DNA: TGCGCCAGCAGCCAAGAATCCGGGGCGGGAGCCATCGATGAGCAGTTCTTC
J: TRBJ1-6; size: -; length: 17; V: TRBV25-1; D: -; CDR3: CATEDFPSGSYNSPLHF; DNA: TGTGCCACCGAGGACTTCCCAAGCGGCTCCTATAATTCACCCCTCCACTTT
J: TRBJ2-4; size: few; length: 13; V: TRBV19; D: TRBD1; CDR3: CASSRDSKNIQYF; DNA: TGTGCCAGTAGTAGGGACAGCAAAAACATTCAGTACTTC
J: TRBJ2-7; size: -; length: 14; V: TRBV6-2/TRBV6-3; D: TRBD1; CDR3: CASSSTGGGGEQYF; DNA: TGTGCCAGCAGTTCCACAGGGGGAGGAGGCGAGCAGTACTTC
J: TRBJ2-7; size: -; length: 16; V: TRBV2; D: -; CDR3: CASSALREQPIDEQYF; DNA: TGTGCCAGCAGTGCCCTGCGGGAACAGCCTATTGACGAGCAGTACTTC
J: TRBJ2-7; size: -; length: 15; V: TRBV6-5; D: -; CDR3: CASSPGRGSSYEQYF; DNA: TGTGCCAGCAGTCCGGGCAGGGGCAGCTCCTACGAGCAGTACTTC
J: TRBJ2-7; size: -; length: 15; V: TRBV18; D: TRBD2; CDR3: CASSEYSGRPYEQYF; DNA: TGTGCCAGCTCGGAATATAGCGGGAGGCCCTACGAGCAGTACTTC
J: TRBJ1-4; size: -; length: 14; V: TRBV6-5; D: -; CDR3: CASSGERFNEKLFF; DNA: TGTGCCAGCAGCGGGGAACGGTTTAATGAAAAACTGTTTTTT
J: TRBJ2-7; size: -; length: 15; V: TRBV7-3; D: TRBD2; CDR3: CASSLYTSGLSEQYF; DNA: TGTGCCAGCAGCTTATATACTAGCGGGTTATCCGAGCAGTACTTC
J: TRBJ2-7; size: -; length: 12; V: TRBV7-2; D: -; CDR3: CASRRDGYEQYF; DNA: TGTGCCAGCCGGCGGGATGGATACGAGCAGTACTTC
J: TRBJ1-2; size: -; length: 13; V: TRBV2; D: TRBD1; CDR3: CASSERTGDGYTF; DNA: TGTGCCAGCAGTGAAAGGACAGGGGACGGCTACACCTTC
J: TRBJ2-7; size: -; length: 14; V: TRBV2; D: TRBD2; CDR3: CASSSGGYSYEQYF; DNA: TGTGCCAGCAGTAGCGGGGGTTACTCCTACGAGCAGTACTTC
J: TRBJ2-1; size: -; length: 13; V: TRBV3-1/TRBV3-2; D: -; CDR3: CASSQDARDEQFF; DNA: TGTGCCAGCAGCCAAGATGCGCGGGATGAGCAGTTCTTC
J: TRBJ1-2; size: -; length: 12; V: TRBV11-3; D: TRBD1; CDR3: CASSSHRGGYTF; DNA: TGTGCCAGCAGCTCCCACAGGGGTGGCTACACCTTC
J: TRBJ2-3; size: -; length: 14; V: TRBV24-1; D: -; CDR3: CATTRSGSSDTQYF; DNA: TGTGCCACCACCCGCTCTGGGAGTTCAGATACGCAGTATTTT